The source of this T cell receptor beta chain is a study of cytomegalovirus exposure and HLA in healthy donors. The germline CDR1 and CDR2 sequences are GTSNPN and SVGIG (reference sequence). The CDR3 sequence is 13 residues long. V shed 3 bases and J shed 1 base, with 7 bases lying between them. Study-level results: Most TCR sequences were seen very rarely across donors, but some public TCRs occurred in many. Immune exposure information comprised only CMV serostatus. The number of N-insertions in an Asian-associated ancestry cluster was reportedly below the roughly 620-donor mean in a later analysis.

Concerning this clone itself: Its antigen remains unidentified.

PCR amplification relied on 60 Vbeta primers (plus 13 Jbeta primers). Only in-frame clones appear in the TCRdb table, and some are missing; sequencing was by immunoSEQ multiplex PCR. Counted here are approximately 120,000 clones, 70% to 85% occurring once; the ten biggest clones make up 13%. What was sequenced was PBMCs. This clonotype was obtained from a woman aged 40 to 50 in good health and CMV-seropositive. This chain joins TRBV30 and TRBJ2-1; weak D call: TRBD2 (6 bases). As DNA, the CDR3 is TGTGCCTGGAGGGGAGGTTCCTACAATGAGCAGTTCTTC. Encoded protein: CAWRGGSYNEQFF.